The 19 T cell receptor beta chains below were found in one sample sequenced in a study of blood T cell repertoires in COVID-19. Clones were sequenced by immunoSEQ multiplex PCR, and TCRdb holds only the in-frame ones, with some missing. The sample includes fewer than 450,000 clones, about nine tenths of them seen just once. The sample taken for sequencing was peripheral blood. All receptors come from a woman in her 50s with COVID-19, enrolled during active disease.

The rearrangement links TRBV25-1 to TRBJ1-3, with D unresolved. This CDR3 is 12 amino acids long. Germline values: CDR1 MGHDK, CDR2 SYGVNS. V dropped 6 bases and J dropped 4 bases, with 7 bases sitting between them. CDR3 sequence reads: CASRAVGNTIYF. The CDR3 region has the DNA TGTGCCAGCAGGGCGGTAGGAAACACCATATATTTT. The full variable domain, its missing parts supplied by reference TRBV25-1 and TRBJ1-3, is EADIYQTPRYLVIGTGKKITLECSQTMGHDKMYWYQQDPGMELHLIHYSYGVNSTEKGDLSSESTVSRIRTEHFPLTLESARPSHTSQYLCASRAVGNTIYFGEGSWLTVV.

The chain joins TRBV19 to TRBJ2-1, with 9 positions matching TRBD1. V shed 5 bases and J 4 bases; nucleotides not matched to a gene: 3. Germline V gene lookup returns CDR1 LNHDA and CDR2 SQIVND (reference sequence). CDR3 length: 14 amino acids. CDR3 DNA sequence: TGTGCCAGTAGTGTAGGACAGGGGTACAATGAGCAGTTCTTC. This gives the protein CASSVGQGYNEQFF. Full variable domain (outside the CDR3, taken from reference TRBV19 and TRBJ2-1): DGGITQSPKYLFRKEGQNVTLSCEQNLNHDAMYWYRQDPGQGLRLIYYSQIVNDFQKGDIAEGYSVSREKKESFPLTVTSAQKNPTAFYLCASSVGQGYNEQFFGPGTRLTVL.

The chain joins TRBV5-8 to TRBJ2-7; D remains unclear. This CDR3 has 11 amino acids. The germline V and J ends were trimmed by 2 bases and 6 bases, with 6 bases remaining between them. Germline V gene lookup returns CDR1 SGHTS and CDR2 YDEGEE. For the CDR3, the DNA is TGTGCCAGCAGCTTCGCCGGCGAGCAGTACTTC. This translates into CASSFAGEQYF.

This chain uses TRBV19 with TRBJ1-5, with 8 bases identical to TRBD1. Germline lookup yields CDR1 LNHDA and CDR2 SQIVND (reference sequence). The ends lost 3 bases at V and 3 bases at J; junction bases unmatched: 7. This CDR3 has 16 amino acids. CDR3 region: CASSIGQGAANQPQHF. The CDR3 DNA is TGTGCCAGTAGTATCGGGCAGGGGGCCGCCAATCAGCCCCAGCATTTT.

The rearrangement uses TRBV27 and TRBJ2-2; 12 bases line up with TRBD1. The CDR3 length is 15 residues. Unmatched junction bases numbered 8, after V lost 8 bases and J lost 7 bases. Per germline, CDR1 MNHEY and CDR2 SMNVEV (reference sequence). The CDR3 coding sequence is TGTGCCAGCCGCCGGGACAGGGGGCAAGGCGGGGAGCTGTTTTTT. It encodes CASRRDRGQGGELFF.

The chain has TRBV6-5 and TRBJ2-1, with 10 bases that match TRBD2. CDR3 length equals 15 residues. Germline CDR1 MNHEY, CDR2 SVGAGI. V was pared by 3 bases and J by 5 bases, with 4 bases of the junction left unmatched. The CDR3 DNA reads TGTGCCAGCAGTTATAGCGGGAGGATGGACAATGAGCAGTTCTTC. This codes for CASSYSGRMDNEQFF.

Regarding this clone: The same CDR3 can be traced to other DNA sequences in this sample. The chain joins TRBV3-1 (or the pseudogene TRBV3-2) to TRBJ2-1, with 14 bases matching TRBD2. The CDR3 is made up of 15 amino acids. CDR1 and CDR2 from the germline V gene are LGHDT and YNNKEL (reference sequence). Trimming at V came to 1 base and at J to 7 bases, leaving 0 bases not matched to a gene. The CDR3 here is CASSQGLAGGNEQFF. In nucleotides, the CDR3 is TGTGCCAGCAGCCAAGGACTAGCGGGAGGGAATGAGCAGTTCTTC.

V is TRBV6-5 and J is TRBJ2-7; 11 bases are a match to TRBD2. CDR1 and CDR2 (germline): MNHEY, SVGAGI. The CDR3 consists of 16 residues. The ends lost 2 bases at V and 2 bases at J; junction bases unmatched: 5. CDR3 nucleotides: TGTGCCAGCAGTTACAGACTAGCGGGGAGTCCCTACGAGCAGTACTTC. It specifies CASSYRLAGSPYEQYF.

The gene calls are TRBV10-2 and TRBJ2-3, with a tentative D call TRBD2 (5 bases). This CDR3 is built from 15 residues. Trimming pared 4 bases from V and 4 bases from J, leaving 15 bases between. Germline-derived CDR1 and CDR2 are WSHSY and SAAADI. CDR3 sequence reads: CASSVSSFGADTQYF. CDR3 DNA sequence: TGCGCCAGCAGTGTGTCTAGCTTTGGTGCAGATACGCAGTATTTT.

The chain joins TRBV5-1 to TRBJ1-3; TRBD1 might be the D (6 bases). The CDR3 runs to 15 residues. The germline V gene encodes CDR1 SGHRS and CDR2 YFSETQ. V lost 0 bases and J 3 bases, leaving 10 bases between the germline ends. The CDR3 region is CASSLEPGVGNTIYF. In nucleotides, the CDR3 is TGCGCCAGCAGCTTGGAGCCAGGGGTTGGAAACACCATATATTTT.

The CDR3 region has the DNA TGTGCCTGGAGAAGTAGCGGAAGCTACAATGAGCAGTTCTTC. Translating it yields CAWRSSGSYNEQFF. This chain links TRBV30 with TRBJ2-1; a weak D match, TRBD2 (6 bases). Between the trimmed V and J ends, which lost 3 bases and 3 bases, there was a span of 12 bases. CDR3 length: 14 residues. The germline gives CDR1 GTSNPN, CDR2 SVGIG (reference sequence).

The chain has TRBV21-1 and TRBJ1-1; the D call of TRBD1 is as the table states it, not checked on the DNA. TRBV21-1 constitutes a pseudogene. The CDR3 spans 17 residues. CDR3 DNA sequence: TGTGCCAGCACTCGAAGGGGAAATCCCTCTAGGGACACTGAAGCTTTCTTT. Amino acid sequence: CASTRRGNPSRDTEAFF.

The V and J genes are TRBV3-1 (or the pseudogene TRBV3-2) and TRBJ1-1, with no clear D. V gave up 7 bases and J gave up 1 base, with 10 bases separating them. Germline CDR1 is LGHDT and CDR2 is YNNKEL (reference sequence). The CDR3 loop spans 13 amino acids. CDR3 DNA sequence: TGTGCCAGCACCCTAGCAGAGAACACTGAAGCTTTCTTT. Its translation: CASTLAENTEAFF.

The rearrangement uses TRBV6-5 and TRBJ2-3; D is perhaps TRBD2 (5 bases). Germline lookup yields CDR1 MNHEY and CDR2 SVGAGI. CDR3 length: 12 residues. The V end was cut by 5 bases, the J end by 10 bases, with 13 bases between. CDR3 nucleotide sequence: TGTGCCAGCAGTCCCTCCCGGGAAGCGCAGTATTTT. Translated: CASSPSREAQYF.

CDR3 nucleotides: TGCGCCAGCAGCTCCGGACAGTTTTACAATGAGCAGTTCTTC. Translated, it gives CASSSGQFYNEQFF. This chain links TRBV5-1 with TRBJ2-1; maybe TRBD1 (6 bases). From germline, CDR1 is SGHRS and CDR2 YFSETQ. The CDR3 has 14 amino acids. Trimming cost V 3 bases and J 4 bases, with 11 bases left between them.

Remarks on this clone: The same CDR3 arises from other DNA sequences in this sample as well. The rearrangement joins TRBV5-1 to TRBJ2-3; the D gene is possibly TRBD2 (5 bases). V lost 0 bases and J lost 0, with 5 bases in between. The CDR3 loop spans 14 amino acids. Germline CDR1 reads SGHRS; CDR2 reads YFSETQ. This CDR3 reads CASSLGTSTDTQYF. Written as DNA, the CDR3 is TGCGCCAGCAGCTTGGGGACTAGCACAGATACGCAGTATTTT.

This rearrangement joins TRBV5-1 to TRBJ2-7, with a possible D match to TRBD1 (6 bases). The CDR3 has 12 residues. CDR1 is SGHRS and CDR2 is YFSETQ in the germline V gene. V dropped 7 bases and J dropped 3 bases, with 11 bases sitting between them. CDR3 protein: CASGQGSYEQYF. Written as DNA, the CDR3 is TGCGCCAGCGGTCAGGGGAGCTACGAGCAGTACTTC.

The CDR3 region is CASSSTGAKNIQYF. The DNA for the CDR3 is TGTGCCAGCAGTTCCACAGGGGCCAAAAACATTCAGTACTTC. The rearrangement links TRBV28 to TRBJ2-4, with a possible D match to TRBD1 (6 bases). V lost 4 bases and J lost 1, with 8 bases in between. The CDR3 sequence is 14 residues long. Germline-derived CDR1 and CDR2 are MDHEN and SYDVKM.

The V gene is TRBV24-1, the J gene TRBJ1-2; 9 bases match TRBD1. V dropped 4 bases and J dropped 7; count of bases not matched to a gene: 6. This CDR3 has 14 amino acids. Germline CDR1 KGHDR, CDR2 SFDVKD. The CDR3 here is CATSDRDRASGYTF. DNA for the CDR3: TGTGCCACCAGTGACAGGGACAGGGCATCTGGCTACACCTTC.